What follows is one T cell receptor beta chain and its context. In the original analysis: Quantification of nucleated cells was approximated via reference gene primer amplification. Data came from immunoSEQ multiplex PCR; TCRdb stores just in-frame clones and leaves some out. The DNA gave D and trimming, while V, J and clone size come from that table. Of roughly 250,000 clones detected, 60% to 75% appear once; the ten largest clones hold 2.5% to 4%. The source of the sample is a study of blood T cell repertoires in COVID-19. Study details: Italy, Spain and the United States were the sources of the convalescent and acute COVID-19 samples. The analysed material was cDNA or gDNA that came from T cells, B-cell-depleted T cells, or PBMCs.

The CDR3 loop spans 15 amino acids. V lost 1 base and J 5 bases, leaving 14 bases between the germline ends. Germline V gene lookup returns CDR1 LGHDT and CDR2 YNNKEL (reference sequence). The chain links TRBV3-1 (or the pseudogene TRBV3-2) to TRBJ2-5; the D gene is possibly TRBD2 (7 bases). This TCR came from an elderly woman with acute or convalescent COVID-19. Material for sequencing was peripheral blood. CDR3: CASSQVVGRGETQYF. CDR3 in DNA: TGTGCCAGCAGCCAAGTAGTAGGGAGGGGGGAGACCCAGTACTTC.